Below, 30 T cell receptor beta chains from the same sample are listed, as sequenced in a study of regulatory T cells in long-lasting Graves disease (dated by TCRdb to about 2021). Reading the label with the study, this specimen's time point is: newly diagnosed GD, antithyroid drugs for less than 3 months. RNA was extracted from PBMCs in TRIzol for both TCR sequencing and RNA sequencing. The library was generated by multiplex PCR. These reads were obtained on an Illumina HiSeq 4000. iRepertoire HTBI primers and Arm-PCR amplification of CDR3 regions were used to construct TCR beta libraries. Using fastp trimming at Q25 and MiXCR clonotype assembly, TCRdb reanalyzed the public sequencing data and kept in-frame beta chains. Every distinct CDR3 protein forms one entry, paired with its most common genes and DNA. This sample comprises about 540,000 distinct CDR3 sequences, about 13% of them detected only once. Of the sample, under 10% is held by the ten largest clones.

These sequences were also reported in another study, on T cells in Graves' hyperthyroidism and ophthalmopathy.

The sample here was peripheral blood mononuclear cells (PBMCs), taken at new diagnosis, from a patient treated with antithyroid drugs. The receptors were sampled from a man aged 30 to 39 with Graves disease. Donor details come from another sample of the same person, matched by shared clones.

This clonotype was counted a few times. This probably arose from a read error, given a far larger clone one base away. This CDR3 fails to terminate in the conserved phenylalanine or tryptophan, so it likely reflects a read error. The chain links TRBV2 to TRBJ2-7, with TRBD1 matching 7 bases. CDR1 and CDR2 from the germline V gene are SNHLY and FYNNEI. CDR3 length: 14 residues. V gave up 5 bases and J gave up 3 bases; unmatched junction bases: 7. This chain's CDR3 is CASSLNRGRYEQYL. The CDR3, as DNA: TGTGCCAGCAGTCTCAACAGGGGCCGCTACGAGCAGTACCTC.

This chain uses TRBV6-5 with TRBJ2-2, with D unresolved. Trimming stripped 2 bases from V and 2 bases from J, with 12 bases between. The CDR3 loop spans 16 amino acids. CDR1 and CDR2 (germline): MNHEY, SVGAGI. The CDR3 coding sequence is TGTGCCAGCAGTTACGTTCTCAGGAGAAACACCGGGGAGCTGTTTTTT. Translating gives CASSYVLRRNTGELFF.

The sample holds many counts of this clonotype. The chain employs TRBV6-2 or TRBV6-3 and TRBJ1-1, with no clear D. Trimming took off 5 bases at V and 2 bases at J, with 12 bases between the two ends. The germline V gene has CDR1 MNHEY and CDR2 SVGEGT. The CDR3 is 14 amino acids. The CDR3 DNA reads as TGTGCCAGCAGTGAAATAGACCTTAACACTGAAGCTTTCTTT. Protein product: CASSEIDLNTEAFF.

This clonotype has a count of ten or more. The chain carries TRBV6-1 and TRBJ1-4, with 8 bases lining up with TRBD1. The CDR3 loop spans 14 amino acids. V trimming: 5 bases; J trimming: 9 bases; junction bases outside the gene matches: 8. The germline V gene has CDR1 MNHNS and CDR2 SASEGT. The CDR3 nucleotides read TGTGCCAGCAGTCCCGGACAGGGTGGTCAAAAACTGTTTTTT. As protein: CASSPGQGGQKLFF.

This clonotype was found a few times. V and J are TRBV5-1 and TRBJ2-6; no reliable D call. V lost 0 bases and J lost 2, with 9 bases in between. The germline gives CDR1 SGHRS, CDR2 YFSETQ. The CDR3 consists of 16 residues. The CDR3 protein is CASSLDLIAGANVLTF. The CDR3 DNA sequence: TGCGCCAGCAGCTTGGACCTGATTGCTGGGGCCAACGTCCTGACTTTC. Filled out from reference TRBV5-1 and TRBJ2-6, the complete variable domain reads KAGVTQTPRYLIKTRGQQVTLSCSPISGHRSVSWYQQTPGQGLQFLFEYFSETQRNKGNFPGRFSGRQFSNSRSEMNVSTLELGDSALYLCASSLDLIAGANVLTFGAGSRLTVL.

For this clonotype: A much larger clone differs from this one at a single base, so this may be a read error. The rearrangement uses TRBV30 and TRBJ1-2, with D perhaps matching TRBD1 (5 bases). In germline, CDR1 is GTSNPN, CDR2 SVGIG (reference sequence). The CDR3 runs 13 residues. V was pared by 6 bases and J by 3 bases, with 14 bases between. Written as DNA, the CDR3 is TGTGCCTGCGTGAGGGGATGGGACTATGGCTACACCTTC. It translates to CACVRGWDYGYTF. Supplemented by reference TRBV30 and TRBJ1-2, the full variable domain reads SQTIHQWPATLVQPVGSPLSLECTVEGTSNPNLYWYRQAAGRGLQLLFYSVGIGQISSEVPQNLSASRPQDRQFILSSKKLLLSDSGFYLCACVRGWDYGYTFGSGTRLTVV.

There are many counts of this clonotype. This sequence joins TRBV5-1 and TRBJ2-7, with 7 nucleotides matching TRBD1. V shed 0 bases, J shed 3 bases, and the junction held 9 bases outside the gene matches. The CDR3 has 16 residues. The germline gives CDR1 SGHRS, CDR2 YFSETQ. This chain's CDR3 is CASSLAGTAMGYEQYF. CDR3 bases: TGCGCCAGCAGCTTGGCTGGGACAGCCATGGGCTACGAGCAGTACTTC. The variable domain in full, with the rest retrieved from reference TRBV5-1 and TRBJ2-7, is KAGVTQTPRYLIKTRGQQVTLSCSPISGHRSVSWYQQTPGQGLQFLFEYFSETQRNKGNFPGRFSGRQFSNSRSEMNVSTLELGDSALYLCASSLAGTAMGYEQYFGPGTRLTVT.

This clonotype occurred many times. This sequence joins TRBV5-1 and TRBJ2-7, with 9 bases that match TRBD1. V gave up 0 bases and J gave up 10 bases; unmatched junction bases: 14. The CDR3 consists of 16 residues. The germline gives CDR1 SGHRS, CDR2 YFSETQ. The CDR3: CASSLAGTGSKGGQYF. The CDR3 region has the DNA TGCGCCAGCAGCTTGGCCGGGACAGGGTCAAAAGGCGGTCAGTACTTC.

At least ten counts were recorded for this clonotype. V is TRBV27 and J is TRBJ2-1; the D gene is possibly TRBD2 (6 bases). Trimming pared 4 bases from V and 2 bases from J, leaving 12 bases between. Germline CDR1 MNHEY, CDR2 SMNVEV (reference sequence). CDR3 size: 15 residues. The DNA for the CDR3 is TGTGCCAGCAGTTCCTTTAGCGGCCCCTACAATGAGCAGTTCTTC. Translating gives CASSSFSGPYNEQFF.

The sample holds many counts of this clonotype. The CDR3 is CAIAEAGLRGSQYF. Here the CDR3 DNA reads TGTGCCATCGCTGAAGCGGGCCTCCGGGGGTCCCAGTACTTC. The rearrangement links TRBV10-3 to TRBJ2-5, with D possibly being TRBD2 (6 bases). This CDR3 is 14 amino acids long. V lost 8 bases and J lost 9, with 22 bases in between. Germline-derived CDR1 and CDR2 are ENHRY and SYGVKD.

The table lists this clonotype with many counts. This chain connects TRBV6-5 to TRBJ1-4, with TRBD1 matching over 7 bases. Germline values: CDR1 MNHEY, CDR2 SVGAGI. The CDR3 sequence is 17 residues long. V shed 2 bases and J 7 bases; nucleotides not matched to a gene: 13. For the CDR3, the DNA is TGTGCCAGCAGTTACACCACCATGCAGGGGGTCGGTGAAAAACTGTTTTTT. Its translation: CASSYTTMQGVGEKLFF.

This clonotype was detected many times. The gene calls are TRBV6-1 and TRBJ1-2, with a possible D match to TRBD1 (5 bases). Trimming removed 6 bases at V and 4 bases at J, with 18 bases between. This CDR3 spans 15 amino acids. The germline V gene encodes CDR1 MNHNS and CDR2 SASEGT. CDR3 loop: CASRRTRDGSYGYTF. The CDR3 nucleotides are TGTGCCAGCAGACGAACTCGGGACGGATCCTATGGCTACACCTTC.

This clonotype was observed at least ten times. The chain is built from TRBV9 and TRBJ2-1; D is possibly TRBD1 (6 bases). V lost 2 bases to trimming and J lost 10 bases, with 16 bases between them. This CDR3 comprises 14 residues. Germline V gives CDR1 SGDLS, CDR2 YYNGEE. CDR3 sequence: CASSVVDRQGEQFF. In DNA, the CDR3 is TGTGCCAGCAGCGTGGTAGACCGTCAGGGGGAGCAGTTCTTC.

This clonotype was seen repeatedly, ten times or more. V is TRBV10-3 and J is TRBJ1-3; 8 nucleotides match TRBD1. Germline V gene lookup returns CDR1 ENHRY and CDR2 SYGVKD. The CDR3 contains 18 residues. Germline trimming cut 1 base from V and 4 bases from J; bases unmatched to any gene: 12. CDR3: CAISEWTGLRAGGNTIYF. The CDR3 DNA reads TGTGCCATCAGTGAGTGGACAGGGCTCAGGGCCGGAGGAAACACCATATATTTT.

This clonotype came up many times. The chain couples TRBV11-2 to TRBJ2-3; 14 positions agree with TRBD2. This CDR3 contains 17 residues. With V trimmed by 5 bases and J by 6 bases, 10 bases remained unmatched. CDR1 and CDR2 from the germline V gene are SGHAT and FQNNGV. CDR3 DNA: TGTGCCAGCAGCCCCGGGACTAGCGGGAGATGGGGGGATACGCAGTATTTT. Translated: CASSPGTSGRWGDTQYF.

This clonotype has a handful of counts. This chain links TRBV27 with TRBJ2-1, with D perhaps matching TRBD1 or TRBD2 (5 bases each). CDR1 and CDR2 (germline): MNHEY, SMNVEV (reference sequence). The CDR3 sequence is 20 residues long. V was trimmed by 5 bases and J by 6 bases, leaving 32 bases between them. The CDR3, as DNA: TGTGCCAGCAGTCGGACTTACCAATCCTCCCAGGGAAGCAGCGGCAATGAGCAGTTCTTC. This codes for CASSRTYQSSQGSSGNEQFF.

This clonotype was seen a few times. The chain recombines TRBV4-1 with TRBJ2-1; 10 bases fit TRBD2. The germline gives CDR1 MGHRA, CDR2 YSYEKL. V lost 6 bases and J lost 1; bases outside the gene matches: 9. This CDR3 has 17 residues. The CDR3 sequence is CASSTNPSGSSYNEQFF. CDR3 in DNA: TGCGCCAGCAGTACCAACCCTAGCGGGAGTTCCTACAATGAGCAGTTCTTC.

A few counts support this clonotype. The CDR3 loop is CASSEGGRANEKLFF. The CDR3 DNA reads as TGTGCCAGCAGCGAGGGGGGTAGAGCTAATGAAAAACTGTTTTTT. The gene calls are TRBV13 and TRBJ1-4; TRBD1 might be the D (6 bases). Germline CDR1 is PRHDT and CDR2 is FYEKMQ (reference sequence). Trimming took 5 bases from V and 3 from J, leaving 13 bases between them. The CDR3 contains 15 residues.

Concerning this clonotype: A much larger clone differs from this one at a single base, so this may be a read error. This chain connects TRBV7-9 to TRBJ2-5; D could derive from TRBD1 or TRBD2 (5 bases each). Germline CDR1 reads SEHNR; CDR2 reads FQNEAQ (reference sequence). The CDR3 has 15 amino acids. The CDR3 reads CASSRGVGWSEIQYF. CDR3 bases: TGTGCCAGCAGCCGAGGGGTGGGGTGGAGTGAGATCCAGTACTTC.

This clonotype was detected many times. The genes are TRBV10-3 and TRBJ2-3, with 9 bases that match TRBD2. J lost 0 bases, V lost 10 bases, and 11 bases had no gene match. This CDR3 is 16 amino acids long. In germline, CDR1 is ENHRY, CDR2 SYGVKD. The CDR3 DNA is TGTGCCACTGGCCCCGGGCTAGCGGGAAGCACAGATACGCAGTATTTT. As protein: CATGPGLAGSTDTQYF.

V and J are TRBV5-1 and TRBJ1-1, with TRBD1 matching over 7 bases. The CDR3 covers 14 residues. The germline V gene encodes CDR1 SGHRS and CDR2 YFSETQ. V was clipped by 3 bases and J by 5 bases; unmatched bases: 7. CDR3 residues: CASSSTGFNTEAFF. CDR3 DNA sequence: TGCGCCAGCAGCTCGACAGGGTTTAATACTGAAGCTTTCTTT.

The chain joins TRBV3-1 to TRBJ2-5; TRBD1 aligns across 10 bases. V trimming: 8 bases; J trimming: 5 bases; junction bases outside the gene matches: 5. This CDR3 comprises 13 residues. Germline values: CDR1 LGHDT, CDR2 YNNKEL (reference sequence). CDR3 sequence: CASARDRGETQYF. In nucleotides, the CDR3 is TGTGCCAGCGCCCGGGACAGGGGTGAGACCCAGTACTTC.

The genes are TRBV9 and TRBJ2-7; TRBD2 agrees at 9 bases. The V segment lost 3 bases and the J segment 6 bases; nucleotides outside the gene matches: 7. Per the germline V gene, CDR1 is SGDLS and CDR2 is YYNGEE. This CDR3 spans 14 amino acids. The CDR3 is CASSGGTSSVEQYF. The DNA of the CDR3 is TGTGCCAGCAGCGGTGGGACTAGCTCTGTCGAGCAGTACTTC.

This chain joins TRBV11-2 and TRBJ2-3; TRBD2 matches at 12 bases. Germline CDR1 SGHAT, CDR2 FQNNGV. V gave up 1 base and J gave up 5 bases; unmatched junction bases: 7. This CDR3 has 17 residues. The CDR3 DNA reads TGTGCCAGCAGCTTAGGCCCCTCTAGCGGGAGGGGAGATACGCAGTATTTT. Protein: CASSLGPSSGRGDTQYF.

This clonotype was counted ten times or more. The chain uses TRBV27 and TRBJ2-3; D is possibly TRBD2 (5 bases). Germline assignment: CDR1 MNHEY and CDR2 SMNVEV (reference sequence). The germline V and J ends were trimmed by 2 bases and 1 base, with 10 bases remaining between them. This CDR3 comprises 15 residues. As DNA, the CDR3 is TGTGCCAGCAGTTTAGGGGAGTTAGGCACAGATACGCAGTATTTT. This gives the protein CASSLGELGTDTQYF.

This clonotype showed up many times. The genes are TRBV7-9 and TRBJ2-7; 8 nucleotides line up with TRBD1. V gave up 0 bases and J gave up 7 bases; unmatched junction bases: 11. CDR1 and CDR2 from the germline V gene are SEHNR and FQNEAQ (reference sequence). CDR3 length: 16 residues. Here the CDR3 DNA reads TGTGCCAGCAGCTTAGCGTTCCGGGACAGGACGGGGGAGCAGTACTTC. This encodes CASSLAFRDRTGEQYF.

Of note for this clonotype: One end of the junction fails to match germline, which may point to a read error. The V call is TRBV3-1, the J call TRBJ2-7, with 8 positions matching TRBD1. Per the germline V gene, CDR1 is LGHDT and CDR2 is YNNKEL (reference sequence). This CDR3 has 14 residues. CDR3 loop: CAGSQGRGPREQYF. The CDR3 coding sequence is TGTGCCGGCAGCCAAGGCAGGGGGCCGCGCGAGCAGTACTTC.

This clonotype has a handful of counts. The chain employs TRBV3-1 and TRBJ2-7; 7 bases are shared with TRBD1. Germline V CDR1 and CDR2: LGHDT, YNNKEL (reference sequence). The CDR3 has 14 amino acids. Trimming took 5 bases from V and 1 from J; bases not matched to a gene: 5. The chain's CDR3 is CASSTGDTSYEQYF. The DNA for the CDR3 is TGTGCCAGCAGCACAGGGGATACTTCCTACGAGCAGTACTTC.

This clonotype was counted between two and nine times. The chain couples TRBV28 to TRBJ1-2, with D hard to call. This CDR3 is built from 12 residues. The V and J ends lost 4 bases and 6 bases respectively, with 9 bases between them. In germline, CDR1 is MDHEN, CDR2 SYDVKM. The CDR3, as DNA: TGTGCCAGCAGTTGGTCGACTCATGGCTACACCTTC. It yields the protein CASSWSTHGYTF.

The chain couples TRBV12-5 to TRBJ2-1; D might be TRBD1 (5 bases). The length of the CDR3 is 16 residues. Deletions cut 0 bases from V and 6 bases from J, with 15 bases between. Germline loops: CDR1 LGHNT, CDR2 FRNRAP. The CDR3 region has the DNA TGTGCTAGTGGTTTGGTTGGGCAGGGCCCCATCAATGAGCAGTTCTTC. Protein: CASGLVGQGPINEQFF.